The 25 T cell receptor beta chains in this list originate from one sample, sequenced in a study of cytomegalovirus exposure and HLA in healthy donors. Sequenced by immunoSEQ multiplex PCR; TCRdb stores in-frame clones only, minus some. The data contain 150,000 to 200,000 clones, 85% of them singletons. What was sequenced was PBMCs. Receptor source: a man aged 18-30 years in good health and CMV-seropositive.

The chain combines TRBV30 with TRBJ2-1; TRBD2 is a possible D gene (6 bases). This CDR3 is 13 amino acids long. CDR1 is GTSNPN and CDR2 is SVGIG in the germline V gene (reference sequence). Trimming shortened V by 5 bases and J by 4 bases, and 12 bases separated the two germline ends. The CDR3 protein is CAWGGFGYNEQFF. The CDR3 nucleotides are TGTGCCTGGGGGGGGTTCGGGTACAATGAGCAGTTCTTC.

The chain couples TRBV7-3 to TRBJ2-2, with D hard to call. CDR1 is SGHTA and CDR2 is FQGTGA in the germline V gene. The CDR3 covers 14 residues. V gave up 0 bases and J gave up 2 bases, with 4 bases separating them. The CDR3 DNA reads TGTGCCAGCAGCTTAACTCGTAACACCGGGGAGCTGTTTTTT. It encodes CASSLTRNTGELFF.

The chain couples TRBV23-1 to TRBJ2-7; D is ambiguous. TRBV23-1 is assigned to the ORF class and has an uncertain function. Trimming cost V 6 bases and J 2 bases, with 14 bases left between them. The CDR3 totals 14 residues. The CDR3 DNA follows: TGCGCCAGCAGGGTTGCGAGGATCCCCTACGAGCAGTACTTC. This gives the protein CASRVARIPYEQYF.

The rearrangement joins TRBV28 to TRBJ1-1; D remains unclear. The CDR3 runs 14 residues. V shed 5 bases and J shed 4 bases, with 14 bases lying between them. CDR1 and CDR2 (germline): MDHEN, SYDVKM. CDR3: CASSPYRGITEAFF. The DNA for the CDR3 is TGTGCCAGCAGTCCCTATCGGGGTATCACTGAAGCTTTCTTT.

This clone was picked up one time. The V gene is TRBV28, the J gene TRBJ2-4; the match to TRBD1 covers 7 bases. CDR1 MDHEN and CDR2 SYDVKM come from the germline V gene. Trimming removed 5 bases from V and 7 bases from J; junction bases left unmatched: 11. The CDR3 has 15 amino acids. The CDR3 region has the DNA TGTGCCAGCAGTGCCGTGAGGCAGGGGGTGAACATTCAGTACTTC. Protein: CASSAVRQGVNIQYF.

This clone appeared a single time. The chain carries TRBV5-4 and TRBJ2-1; 10 bases are a match to TRBD2. The CDR3 runs 15 residues. Germline CDR1 and CDR2: SGHNT and YYREEE (reference sequence). J was trimmed by 4 bases and V by 2 bases; bases with no gene match: 3. CDR3 sequence: CASSFTSGDYNEQFF. CDR3 in DNA: TGTGCCAGCAGCTTCACTAGCGGGGATTACAATGAGCAGTTCTTC.

The chain has TRBV7-9 and TRBJ2-1; 9 bases line up with TRBD1. The V gene end was trimmed by 8 bases and the J gene end by 3 bases; junction bases not matched to a gene: 8. The CDR3 runs to 15 residues. Germline CDR1 reads SEHNR; CDR2 reads FQNEAQ (reference sequence). The CDR3 region has the DNA TGTGCCAGCCGACCCTGGACAGGGGACTACAATGAGCAGTTCTTC. Protein: CASRPWTGDYNEQFF.

The V and J genes are TRBV28 and TRBJ2-4; D possibly corresponds to TRBD1 (5 bases). Germline CDR1 and CDR2: MDHEN and SYDVKM. The V end was cut by 7 bases, the J end by 6 bases, with 16 bases between. This CDR3 is 14 amino acids long. The CDR3 DNA follows: TGTGCCAGCACCTTAGGGGCTTCGGGAAACATTCAGTACTTC. It encodes CASTLGASGNIQYF.

The V call is TRBV7-9, the J call TRBJ2-6; TRBD1 matches at 9 bases. Germline V gives CDR1 SEHNR, CDR2 FQNEAQ (reference sequence). This CDR3 is built from 18 residues. Trimming took 5 bases from V and 0 from J; bases not matched to a gene: 8. This CDR3 is CASSASGTGSSGANVLTF. The CDR3 DNA follows: TGTGCCAGCAGCGCATCCGGGACAGGGAGCTCTGGGGCCAACGTCCTGACTTTC.

The chain uses TRBV5-1 and TRBJ2-2; D might be TRBD2 (6 bases). V lost 3 bases and J lost 0, with 18 bases in between. There are 18 residues in the CDR3. The germline gives CDR1 SGHRS, CDR2 YFSETQ. The CDR3 nucleotides are TGCGCCAGCAGCTCGACAAGGCGGGATTTCGCGAACACCGGGGAGCTGTTTTTT. It is translated as CASSSTRRDFANTGELFF.

The chain combines TRBV27 with TRBJ2-7; possible D gene TRBD1, 5 bases. Deletions cut 4 bases from V and 5 bases from J, with 18 bases between. This CDR3 has 15 residues. Germline CDR1 reads MNHEY; CDR2 reads SMNVEV (reference sequence). The CDR3: CASSSLPSGLDEQYF. The CDR3 region has the DNA TGTGCCAGCAGTTCCCTCCCCTCAGGGTTAGACGAGCAGTACTTC.

This sequence joins TRBV5-1 and TRBJ2-4; 11 bases are shared with TRBD2. V was clipped by 2 bases and J by 4 bases; unmatched bases: 11. The CDR3 has 18 residues. CDR1 and CDR2 from the germline V gene are SGHRS and YFSETQ. CDR3 sequence reads: CASSLDPGTSGYKNIQYF. DNA of the CDR3: TGCGCCAGCAGCTTAGATCCCGGGACTAGCGGATATAAAAACATTCAGTACTTC.

J is TRBJ1-2 and V is TRBV28, with no clear D. The CDR3 is made up of 16 amino acids. Trimming shortened V by 2 bases and J by 3 bases, and 16 bases separated the two germline ends. Germline values: CDR1 MDHEN, CDR2 SYDVKM. The chain's CDR3 is CASSLGPRATDYGYTF. CDR3 in DNA: TGTGCCAGCAGTTTAGGCCCGAGGGCTACCGACTATGGCTACACCTTC.

The chain combines TRBV15 with TRBJ2-7; 10 nucleotides agree with TRBD1. The CDR3 consists of 14 residues. Germline assignment: CDR1 LNHNV and CDR2 YYDKDF (reference sequence). V was clipped by 3 bases and J by 4 bases; unmatched bases: 3. The chain's CDR3 is CATSRDRGFYEQYF. The CDR3 nucleotides are TGTGCCACCAGCAGGGACAGGGGGTTTTACGAGCAGTACTTC.

The J gene is TRBJ2-5, the V gene TRBV4-1; D might be TRBD2 (5 bases). There are 17 residues in the CDR3. Germline CDR1 and CDR2: MGHRA and YSYEKL. V lost 0 bases, J lost 2 bases, and 16 bases lay in between. The CDR3 spells CASSQDLDSFKQETQYF. As DNA, the CDR3 is TGCGCCAGCAGCCAAGATCTGGACTCTTTTAAACAAGAGACCCAGTACTTC.

This clone appeared a single time. The chain employs TRBV2 and TRBJ1-5; D gene uncertain. This CDR3 has 13 residues. In germline, CDR1 is SNHLY, CDR2 FYNNEI. Between the trimmed V and J ends, which lost 7 bases and 6 bases, there was a span of 13 bases. In DNA, the CDR3 is TGTGCCAGCAATAGACACGCAGGTCAGCCCCAGCATTTT. Translated, it gives CASNRHAGQPQHF.

V gene TRBV27 combines with J gene TRBJ1-1; 7 nucleotides align to TRBD1. The V and J ends lost 6 bases and 7 bases, in that order; junction bases with no gene match: 5. This CDR3 contains 12 residues. Germline lookup yields CDR1 MNHEY and CDR2 SMNVEV (reference sequence). The CDR3 DNA follows: TGTGCCAGCAGCAGGACAGGAGGTGAAGCTTTCTTT. This translates into CASSRTGGEAFF.

The chain carries TRBV27 and TRBJ2-7, with D perhaps TRBD1 (5 bases). Germline V lookup: CDR1 MNHEY, CDR2 SMNVEV (reference sequence). V gave up 1 base and J gave up 3 bases, with 10 bases separating them. The CDR3 totals 14 residues. CDR3 sequence: CASSLCRQIYEQYF. DNA for the CDR3: TGTGCCAGCAGTTTATGTAGACAGATCTACGAGCAGTACTTC.

The CDR3 bases are TGTGCCAGCAGCTTAGGTAGCGGGAGAGCTGCTCAAGAGACCCAGTACTTC. This encodes CASSLGSGRAAQETQYF. The rearrangement links TRBV7-8 to TRBJ2-5; 9 bases fit TRBD2. The germline V gene has CDR1 SGHVS and CDR2 FQNEAQ. The CDR3 sequence is 17 residues long. The junction had 8 bases not matched to a gene; V was cut back by 1 base and J by 2 bases.

The CDR3 sequence: CASAYLSRDTQYF. The DNA for the CDR3 is TGTGCCAGCGCCTATCTCTCTCGGGATACGCAGTATTTT. This chain links TRBV6-1 with TRBJ2-3, with unresolved D. Germline V lookup: CDR1 MNHNS, CDR2 SASEGT. The CDR3 totals 13 residues. Between the trimmed V and J ends, which lost 8 bases and 6 bases, there was a span of 15 bases.

The gene calls are TRBV7-2 and TRBJ2-2; perhaps TRBD2 as D (5 bases). Trimming removed 0 bases from V and 2 bases from J, with 16 bases in between. CDR3 length: 18 amino acids. Per germline, CDR1 SGHTA and CDR2 FQGNSA. Written as DNA, the CDR3 is TGTGCCAGCAGCTTAGCCCCCCACGGGGTAGCCAACACCGGGGAGCTGTTTTTT. This gives the protein CASSLAPHGVANTGELFF.

V and J are TRBV27 and TRBJ1-4; a weak D match, TRBD1 (6 bases). Germline CDR1 reads MNHEY; CDR2 reads SMNVEV (reference sequence). Between the trimmed V and J ends, which lost 5 bases and 3 bases, there was a span of 13 bases. The CDR3 sequence is 15 residues long. CDR3 region: CASSLNRAANEKLFF. The CDR3 nucleotides are TGTGCCAGCAGTCTCAACAGGGCAGCTAATGAAAAACTGTTTTTT.

The V and J genes are TRBV21-1 and TRBJ2-7; TRBD1 is the table's D call, not checked against the DNA. TRBV21-1 is a recognized pseudogene. This CDR3 is 15 amino acids long. The CDR3 DNA is TGTGCCAGCAGCAGGCTCCGGGACAGGCTCAGCGAGCAGTACTTC. This sequence encodes CASSRLRDRLSEQYF.

The genes are TRBV7-8 and TRBJ2-7, with a possible D match to TRBD2 (6 bases). V lost 2 bases and J lost 4, with 15 bases in between. Germline loops: CDR1 SGHVS, CDR2 FQNEAQ. The CDR3 spans 15 residues. The CDR3 protein is CASSLPGTGRYEQYF. DNA for the CDR3: TGTGCCAGCAGCTTACCCGGGACTGGAAGATACGAGCAGTACTTC.

This chain links TRBV6-5 with TRBJ1-2, with D possibly matching TRBD1 (5 bases). Germline CDR1 MNHEY, CDR2 SVGAGI. The V gene lost 2 bases and the J gene lost 3 bases, with 7 bases spanning the gap. This CDR3 contains 13 residues. In DNA, the CDR3 is TGTGCCAGCAGTTACAAGACAGACTATGGCTACACCTTC. Amino acid sequence: CASSYKTDYGYTF.